This TCR beta chain was sequenced during a study of shared clonotypes between healthy human individuals. This CDR3 spans 15 amino acids. CDR1 and CDR2 from the germline V gene are ENHRY and SYGVKD. Trimming shortened V by 2 bases and J by 0 bases, and 10 bases separated the two germline ends. Remarks on this clone: What it binds is not known.

In the naive CD8 group, cells lacked CD45RO and were positively selected for CCR7, so terminally differentiated effector memory CD45RA+ cells were left out. Assay used: immunoSEQ multiplex PCR; TCRdb lists only in-frame clones, some missing. The data contain millions of clones, around 96% of them singletons. General study findings and limits: The rarefaction results pointed to incomplete sorted-subset sequencing despite large depth. Estimated richness values were generally larger in naive subsets than in memory subsets.

The clonotype originates from a man younger than 30 in good health. Material for sequencing was naive CD8+ T cells sorted from blood. The chain links TRBV10-3 to TRBJ1-1; the D is unclear. CDR3 nucleotide sequence: TGTGCCATCAGTGAGCCGACCTATATGAACACTGAAGCTTTCTTT. This gives the protein CAISEPTYMNTEAFF.